These 25 T cell receptor beta chains originate from one sample sequenced in a study of T cells in Graves' hyperthyroidism and ophthalmopathy. RNA transcripts yielded amplified TCR beta CDR3 regions. The TCR CDR3 first-round RT-PCR relied on the HTBI primer set. TCRdb redid the calling of the multiplex PCR reads with MiXCR, one entry per CDR3 protein. The table shows more than 95,000 distinct CDR3 sequences, with 45% to 50% occurring only once. The sequencing sample was made of blood. Receptors originate from a middle-aged man with Graves' hyperthyroidism.

CDR3 sequence: CASNGGPGYTF. CDR3 sequence (DNA): TGTGCCAGTAATGGAGGGCCCGGCTACACCTTC. The chain combines TRBV19 with TRBJ1-2; D gene unclear. The CDR3 is 11 amino acids. The V end lost 7 bases, the J end lost 8 bases, and 11 bases lay between the germline ends. In germline, CDR1 is LNHDA, CDR2 SQIVND (reference sequence).

V and J are TRBV5-4 and TRBJ1-1; no definite D call. Trimming took off 4 bases at V and 0 bases at J, with 16 bases between the two ends. CDR3 size: 16 residues. The V gene's germline CDR1 is SGHNT and CDR2 YYREEE (reference sequence). CDR3 sequence: CASSPASWAVNTEAFF. The CDR3 DNA is TGTGCCAGCAGCCCGGCCAGCTGGGCGGTGAACACTGAAGCTTTCTTT. The full variable domain, rest sourced from reference TRBV5-4 and TRBJ1-1, is ETGVTQSPTHLIKTRGQQVTLRCSSQSGHNTVSWYQQALGQGPQFIFQYYREEENGRGNFPPRFSGLQFPNYSSELNVNALELDDSALYLCASSPASWAVNTEAFFGQGTRLTVV.

This clonotype was observed at least ten times. The V call is TRBV15, the J call TRBJ2-5, with 9 bases that match TRBD2. Germline V CDR1 and CDR2: LNHNV, YYDKDF (reference sequence). V gave up 0 bases and J gave up 3 bases; unmatched junction bases: 11. The length of the CDR3 is 18 residues. The CDR3 DNA sequence: TGTGCCACCAGCAGAGACCGGAAGCAAGCGGGGGGAAAAGAGACCCAGTACTTC. It specifies CATSRDRKQAGGKETQYF.

Ten or more counts support this clonotype. V gene TRBV10-2 combines with J gene TRBJ1-1, with TRBD1 identical over 9 bases. Germline CDR1 reads WSHSY; CDR2 reads SAAADI. The CDR3 consists of 15 residues. Trimming cost V 5 bases and J 1 base; bases outside gene matches: 5. The CDR3 region is CASSKTGGWNTEAFF. The CDR3 coding sequence is TGCGCCAGCAGTAAGACAGGGGGTTGGAACACTGAAGCTTTCTTT.

This clonotype appeared a few times. The V and J genes are TRBV4-2 and TRBJ2-6, with TRBD2 matching over 13 bases. This CDR3 contains 20 residues. Germline V gene lookup returns CDR1 LGHNA and CDR2 YNFKEQ. The ends lost 1 base at V and 0 bases at J; junction bases unmatched: 6. CDR3 in amino acids: CASSQVPGLAGDSGANVLTF. DNA for the CDR3: TGTGCCAGCAGCCAAGTCCCCGGACTAGCGGGGGACTCTGGGGCCAACGTCCTGACTTTC.

This clonotype was found many times. This chain links TRBV20-1 with TRBJ2-2, with 9 bases lining up with TRBD1. CDR1 is DFQATT and CDR2 is SNEGSKA in the germline V gene (reference sequence). There are 12 residues in the CDR3. The V segment lost 3 bases and the J segment 9 bases; nucleotides outside the gene matches: 2. CDR3 DNA sequence: TGCAGTGCTAGGGGACAGGGTCGGGAGCTGTTTTTT. Its protein product is CSARGQGRELFF.

A remark on this clonotype: This is likely a read error, given that the CDR3 carries no conserved phenylalanine or tryptophan at its end. No DNA is shown, since the ends of the CDR3 on it are uncertain; the CDR3 is the one TCRdb lists. V and J are TRBV7-2 and TRBJ2-1; the D call in the table, TRBD2, was not verified against the DNA. Germline loops: CDR1 SGHTA, CDR2 FQGNSA. The CDR3 contains 10 residues when both ends are counted. The CDR3 loop is CASSFERLAG.

The chain employs TRBV11-2 and TRBJ2-1, with D unclear. CDR3 size: 12 residues. Trimming pared 3 bases from V and 6 bases from J, leaving 6 bases between. In germline, CDR1 is SGHAT, CDR2 FQNNGV. The CDR3 loop is CASSFPGNEQFF. DNA for the CDR3: TGTGCCAGCAGCTTCCCCGGCAATGAGCAGTTCTTC.

The genes are TRBV29-1 and TRBJ2-5, with D possibly TRBD2 on 7 matching bases. The CDR3 length is 12 residues. CDR1 is SQVTM, CDR2 ANQGSEA, per germline. Trimming shortened V by 8 bases and J by 4 bases, and 14 bases separated the two germline ends. The CDR3 DNA reads as TGCAGCTCTAGCGGAGGGGGAGAGACCCAGTACTTC. It is translated as CSSSGGGETQYF.

This sequence joins TRBV7-8 and TRBJ1-2; no firm D call. Germline V gene lookup returns CDR1 SGHVS and CDR2 FQNEAQ. The germline V and J ends were trimmed by 0 bases and 8 bases, with 7 bases remaining between them. This CDR3 is 12 amino acids long. CDR3 nucleotide sequence: TGTGCCAGCAGCTTAGCGTTGGGGGGCTACACCTTC. Its protein product is CASSLALGGYTF.

The chain combines TRBV20-1 with TRBJ2-7; 10 bases align to TRBD2. Trimming removed 3 bases from V and 5 bases from J; junction bases left unmatched: 10. From germline, CDR1 is DFQATT and CDR2 SNEGSKA (reference sequence). The CDR3 runs to 15 residues. The CDR3, as DNA: TGCAGTGCTAGGGGGGTTAGCGGGAGGAAGGACGAGCAGTACTTC. Amino acid sequence: CSARGVSGRKDEQYF.

This chain joins TRBV7-9 and TRBJ2-5; 11 bases match TRBD2. J was trimmed by 4 bases and V by 6 bases; bases with no gene match: 4. Germline V lookup: CDR1 SEHNR, CDR2 FQNEAQ (reference sequence). The CDR3 is 14 residues long. CDR3 residues: CASRLAGVSETQYF. CDR3 nucleotides: TGTGCCAGCAGACTAGCGGGAGTGTCAGAGACCCAGTACTTC. The whole variable domain, filled in from reference TRBV7-9 and TRBJ2-5, reads DTGVSQNPRHKITKRGQNVTFRCDPISEHNRLYWYRQTLGQGPEFLTYFQNEAQLEKSRLLSDRFSAERPKGSFSTLEIQRTEQGDSAMYLCASRLAGVSETQYFGPGTRLLVL.

This clonotype appeared many times. The rearrangement uses TRBV7-2 and TRBJ2-5; D possibly corresponds to TRBD1 (5 bases). This CDR3 has 12 amino acids. The germline V and J ends were trimmed by 5 bases and 3 bases, with 7 bases remaining between them. Germline assignment: CDR1 SGHTA and CDR2 FQGNSA. CDR3: CASSPREETQYF. DNA for the CDR3: TGTGCCAGCAGCCCCAGGGAAGAGACCCAGTACTTC.

A single count supports this clonotype. V and J are TRBV7-2 and TRBJ2-1; TRBD1 aligns across 7 bases. Trimming cost V 5 bases and J 8 bases; bases outside gene matches: 9. CDR3 size: 14 residues. Germline values: CDR1 SGHTA, CDR2 FQGNSA. The CDR3 sequence is CASSLGTASYEQFF. The CDR3 nucleotides are TGTGCCAGCAGCCTAGGGACAGCCTCCTATGAGCAGTTCTTC.

The chain is built from TRBV20-1 and TRBJ2-7; 8 bases are shared with TRBD2. Germline CDR1 DFQATT, CDR2 SNEGSKA (reference sequence). The V and J ends lost 2 bases and 0 bases, in that order; junction bases with no gene match: 15. The CDR3 is 18 amino acids. CDR3 DNA: TGCAGTGCTAGACCGGGTTGGGCTAGCGGGTGGAACTCCTACGAGCAGTACTTC. Translating gives CSARPGWASGWNSYEQYF.

This clonotype was seen at least ten times. This chain joins TRBV9 and TRBJ2-5; D tentatively fits TRBD1 or TRBD2 (6 bases each). V dropped 3 bases and J dropped 2 bases, with 26 bases sitting between them. Per germline, CDR1 SGDLS and CDR2 YYNGEE. This CDR3 has 19 residues. In nucleotides, the CDR3 is TGTGCCAGCAGCGCCTCCGGGGGCACATACTCCTACCCTCAAGAGACCCAGTACTTC. Its protein is CASSASGGTYSYPQETQYF.

This clonotype was recorded a few times. Lacking the conserved final phenylalanine or tryptophan, this CDR3 likely reflects a read error. The DNA is omitted, as the CDR3 cannot be located on it reliably, and the CDR3 follows TCRdb's listing. This chain joins TRBV15 and TRBJ2-3; the tabulated D call, TRBD2, remains unverified against the DNA. Per germline, CDR1 LNHNV and CDR2 YYDKDF (reference sequence). The CDR3 is made up of 8 amino acids, end residues included. The CDR3 loop is CATSRETS.

The table lists this clonotype with many counts. The gene calls are TRBV20-1 and TRBJ2-7; maybe TRBD2 (5 bases). V shed 3 bases and J shed 0 bases, with 12 bases lying between them. Germline CDR1 and CDR2: DFQATT and SNEGSKA (reference sequence). CDR3 length equals 14 residues. The CDR3 spells CSARGGLNSYEQYF. CDR3 DNA: TGCAGTGCTAGGGGCGGGTTGAACTCCTACGAGCAGTACTTC.

Only a few counts were recorded for this clonotype. With a much larger clone just one base away, this may be a read error. The CDR3 nucleotides are TGTGCCAGCAGCCGCCCACCTAGCGGGGGTCGGGATGGGCAGTTCTTC. This sequence encodes CASSRPPSGGRDGQFF. The gene calls are TRBV4-2 and TRBJ2-1; 10 nucleotides align to TRBD2. In germline, CDR1 is LGHNA, CDR2 YNFKEQ. CDR3 length: 16 residues. Losses at the gene ends were 4 bases for V and 12 bases for J; bases not matched to a gene: 15.

In DNA, the CDR3 is TGCAGCGTTGACTCGACGGGGGATACGTATAGCAATCAGCCCCAGCATTTT. Amino acids: CSVDSTGDTYSNQPQHF. The chain links TRBV29-1 to TRBJ1-5, with a possible D match to TRBD1 (5 bases). The length of the CDR3 is 17 residues. The V gene lost 3 bases and the J gene lost 0 bases, with 18 bases spanning the gap. CDR1 is SQVTM, CDR2 ANQGSEA, per germline.

This clonotype was seen repeatedly, ten times or more. The chain carries TRBV12-3 or TRBV12-4 and TRBJ1-5, with TRBD1 matching over 7 bases. The junction had 4 bases not matched to a gene; V was cut back by 8 bases and J by 3 bases. This CDR3 spans 13 amino acids. The CDR3 coding sequence is TGTGCCAGCCGGGACAGCGACAATCAGCCCCAGCATTTT. Amino acid sequence: CASRDSDNQPQHF.

This clonotype was detected ten times or more. V usage is TRBV9 and J usage is TRBJ1-5; D is uncertain. In germline, CDR1 is SGDLS, CDR2 YYNGEE. The CDR3 is 14 amino acids. The ends were cut back, 0 bases at V and 5 bases at J, with 9 bases in the middle. The CDR3 DNA reads TGTGCCAGCAGCGTAGAGGGCGACCATCAGCCCCAGCATTTT. Residues: CASSVEGDHQPQHF.

This clonotype was detected many times. V is TRBV7-9 and J is TRBJ2-1, with 14 bases that match TRBD2. The CDR3 extends over 21 amino acids. Germline CDR1 is SEHNR and CDR2 is FQNEAQ (reference sequence). V lost 4 bases and J lost 1; bases outside the gene matches: 15. CDR3 DNA sequence: TGTGCCAGCAGCTCTAACCCGACAGGCCGACTAGCGGGAGGGTCCTACAATGAGCAGTTCTTC. This codes for CASSSNPTGRLAGGSYNEQFF.

The CDR3 region has the DNA TGCAGTGCTAGGGGGGTTAGCGGGGGGGCAGAGACCCAGTACTTC. The encoded protein is CSARGVSGGAETQYF. The rearrangement links TRBV20-1 to TRBJ2-5, with 11 bases aligning to TRBD2. Trimming took 3 bases from V and 4 from J; bases not matched to a gene: 7. Germline V gene sequence: CDR1 DFQATT, CDR2 SNEGSKA (reference sequence). CDR3 length equals 15 residues.

The table lists this clonotype with many counts. V is TRBV7-6 and J is TRBJ2-3; no clear D gene. The CDR3 spans 13 residues. V was cut by 5 bases and J by 0 bases, with 6 bases left in between. Germline assignment: CDR1 SGHVS and CDR2 FNYEAQ. The CDR3 DNA follows: TGTGCCAGCAGCCCAACAAGCACAGATACGCAGTATTTT. Its translation is CASSPTSTDTQYF.